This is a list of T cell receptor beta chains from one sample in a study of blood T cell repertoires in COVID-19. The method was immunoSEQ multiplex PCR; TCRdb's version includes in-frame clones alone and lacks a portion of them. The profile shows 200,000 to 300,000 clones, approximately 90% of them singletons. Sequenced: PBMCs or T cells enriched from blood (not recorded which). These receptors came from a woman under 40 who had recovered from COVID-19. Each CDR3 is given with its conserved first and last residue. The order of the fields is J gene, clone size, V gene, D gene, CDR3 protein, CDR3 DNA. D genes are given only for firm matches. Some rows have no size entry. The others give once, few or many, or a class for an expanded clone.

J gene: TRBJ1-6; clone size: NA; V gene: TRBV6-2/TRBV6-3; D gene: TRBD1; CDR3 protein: CASSSGQVGNSPLHF; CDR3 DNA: TGTGCCAGCAGTTCCGGACAGGTTGGAAATTCACCCCTCCACTTT
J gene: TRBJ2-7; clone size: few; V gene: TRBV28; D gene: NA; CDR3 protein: CASRYSQNGSPSPWEQYF; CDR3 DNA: TGTGCCAGCAGGTATTCTCAAAACGGGAGTCCCTCTCCTTGGGAGCAGTACTTC
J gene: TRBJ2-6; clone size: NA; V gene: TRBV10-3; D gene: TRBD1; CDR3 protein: CAIRGQGVLSGANVLTF; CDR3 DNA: TGTGCCATCAGGGGACAGGGAGTATTATCTGGGGCCAACGTCCTGACTTTC
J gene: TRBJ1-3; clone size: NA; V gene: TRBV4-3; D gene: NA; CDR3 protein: CASSRRTYLGNTIYF; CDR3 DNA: TGCGCCAGCAGCCGACGGACATACCTAGGAAACACCATATATTTT
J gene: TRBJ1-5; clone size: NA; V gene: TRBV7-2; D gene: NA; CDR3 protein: CASSSAGLFNQPQHF; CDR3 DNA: TGTGCCAGCAGCTCAGCGGGACTGTTCAATCAGCCCCAGCATTTT
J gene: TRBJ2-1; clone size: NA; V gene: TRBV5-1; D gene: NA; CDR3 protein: CASSLAGVTYNEQFF; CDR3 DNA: TGCGCCAGCAGCTTGGCGGGGGTTACCTACAATGAGCAGTTCTTC
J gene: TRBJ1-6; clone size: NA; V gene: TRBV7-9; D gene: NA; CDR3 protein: CASSLGAEGGAGSPLHF; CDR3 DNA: TGTGCCAGCAGCTTAGGGGCCGAAGGGGGGGCAGGTTCACCCCTCCACTTT
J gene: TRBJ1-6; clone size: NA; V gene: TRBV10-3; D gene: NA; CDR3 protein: CAILRSPDSPLHF; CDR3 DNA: TGTGCCATCTTAAGGAGCCCAGATTCACCCCTCCACTTT
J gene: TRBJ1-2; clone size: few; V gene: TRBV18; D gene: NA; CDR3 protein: CASSPNPTVPYGYTF; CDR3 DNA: TGTGCCAGCTCACCAAACCCGACAGTTCCCTATGGCTACACCTTC
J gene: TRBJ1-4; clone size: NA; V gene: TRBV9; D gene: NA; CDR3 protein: CASSGRGGDEKLFF; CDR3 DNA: TGTGCCAGCAGCGGCCGGGGAGGGGATGAAAAACTGTTTTTT
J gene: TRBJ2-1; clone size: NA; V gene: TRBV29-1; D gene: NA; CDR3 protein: CSVVEGYNEQFF; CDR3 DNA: TGCAGCGTTGTTGAGGGCTACAATGAGCAGTTCTTC
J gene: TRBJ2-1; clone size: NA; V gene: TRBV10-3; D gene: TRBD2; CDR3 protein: CAISESAAGGQNEQFF; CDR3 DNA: TGTGCCATCAGTGAGTCAGCAGCGGGAGGGCAAAATGAGCAGTTCTTC
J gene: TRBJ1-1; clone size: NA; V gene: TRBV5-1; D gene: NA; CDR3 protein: CASSLMTSSEAFF; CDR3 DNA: TGCGCCAGCAGCTTGATGACAAGCAGTGAAGCTTTCTTT
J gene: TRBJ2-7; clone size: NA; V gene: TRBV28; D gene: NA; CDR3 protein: CASITRPSGVQYF; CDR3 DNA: TGTGCCAGCATTACCCGGCCCTCAGGTGTGCAGTACTTC
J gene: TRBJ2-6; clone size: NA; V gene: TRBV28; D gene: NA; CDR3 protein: CASSLIQGTNVLTF; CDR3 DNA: TGTGCCAGCAGTTTGATACAGGGAACCAACGTCCTGACTTTC
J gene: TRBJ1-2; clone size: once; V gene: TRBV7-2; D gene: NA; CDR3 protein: CASSFTPIVGGGSYGYTF; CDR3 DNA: TGTGCCAGCAGCTTTACCCCGATCGTGGGGGGAGGCAGCTATGGCTACACCTTC
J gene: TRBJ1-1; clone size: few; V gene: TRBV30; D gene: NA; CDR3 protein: CAWGSKQGSAAFF; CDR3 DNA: TGTGCCTGGGGCTCTAAACAGGGAAGTGCGGCTTTCTTT
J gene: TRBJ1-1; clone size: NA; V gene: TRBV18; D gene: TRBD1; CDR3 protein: CASSPLGQGSTEAFF; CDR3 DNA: TGTGCCAGCTCACCACTAGGACAGGGGAGTACTGAAGCTTTCTTT
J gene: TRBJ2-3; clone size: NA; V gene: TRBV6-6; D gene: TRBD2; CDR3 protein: CASSPGTSGSDTQYF; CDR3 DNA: TGTGCCAGCAGTCCGGGGACTAGCGGGAGTGATACGCAGTATTTT
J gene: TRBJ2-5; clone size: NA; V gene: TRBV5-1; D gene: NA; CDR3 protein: CASSRLAVKETQYF; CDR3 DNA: TGCGCCAGCAGCCGACTGGCGGTGAAAGAGACCCAGTACTTC
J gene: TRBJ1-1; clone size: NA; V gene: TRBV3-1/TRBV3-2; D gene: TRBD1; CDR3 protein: CASRMDRGVNTEAFF; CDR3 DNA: TGTGCCAGCAGGATGGACAGGGGGGTGAACACTGAAGCTTTCTTT
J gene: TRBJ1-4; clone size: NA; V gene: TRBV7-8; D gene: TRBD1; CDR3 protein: CASSPGRDSRTTNEKLFF; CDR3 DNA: TGTGCCAGCAGCCCGGGCCGGGACAGCCGCACAACTAATGAAAAACTGTTTTTT
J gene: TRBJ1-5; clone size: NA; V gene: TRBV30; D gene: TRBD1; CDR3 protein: CAWNAGQGNQPQHF; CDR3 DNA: TGTGCCTGGAATGCGGGACAGGGGAATCAGCCCCAGCATTTT
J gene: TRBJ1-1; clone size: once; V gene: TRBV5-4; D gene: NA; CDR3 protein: CAVTGRGDTEAFF; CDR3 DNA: TGTGCCGTGACAGGCCGAGGGGACACTGAAGCTTTCTTT
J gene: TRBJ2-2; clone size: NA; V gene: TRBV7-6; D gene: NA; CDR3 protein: CASSPKRNTGELFF; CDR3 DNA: TGTGCCAGCAGCCCTAAGCGGAACACCGGGGAGCTGTTTTTT
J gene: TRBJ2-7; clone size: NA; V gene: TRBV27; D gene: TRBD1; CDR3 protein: CASSLGTGGSYEQYF; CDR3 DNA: TGTGCCAGCAGTTTGGGGACAGGGGGATCCTACGAGCAGTACTTC
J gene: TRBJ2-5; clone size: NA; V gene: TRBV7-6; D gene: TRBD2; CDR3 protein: CASTKGAGGPETQYF; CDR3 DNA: TGTGCCAGCACCAAGGGAGCGGGAGGGCCTGAGACCCAGTACTTC
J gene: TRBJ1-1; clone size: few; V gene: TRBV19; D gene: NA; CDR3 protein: CASSWAGYKAFF; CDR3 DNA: TGTGCCAGTTCCTGGGCAGGTTACAAAGCTTTCTTT
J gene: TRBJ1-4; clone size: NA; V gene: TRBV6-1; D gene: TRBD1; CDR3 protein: CASSEALGQGGEKLFF; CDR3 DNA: TGTGCCAGCAGTGAAGCGCTAGGGCAGGGGGGAGAAAAACTGTTTTTT
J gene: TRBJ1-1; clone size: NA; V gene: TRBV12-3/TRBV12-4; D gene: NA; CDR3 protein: CASSQAGNTEAFF; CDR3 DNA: TGTGCCAGCAGCCAAGCCGGGAACACTGAAGCTTTCTTT
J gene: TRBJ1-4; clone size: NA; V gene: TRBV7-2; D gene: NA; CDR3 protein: CASSWDDSFDEKLFF; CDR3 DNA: TGTGCCAGCAGCTGGGATGACAGTTTCGATGAAAAACTGTTTTTT
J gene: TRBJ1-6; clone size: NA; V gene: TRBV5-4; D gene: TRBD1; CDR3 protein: CASSPGQGHNSPLHF; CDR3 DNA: TGTGCCAGCAGCCCGGGACAGGGCCATAATTCACCCCTCCACTTT
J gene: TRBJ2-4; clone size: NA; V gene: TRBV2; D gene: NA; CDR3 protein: CASRSTGILAKNIQYF; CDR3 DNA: TGTGCCAGCAGATCAACAGGTATCCTAGCCAAAAACATTCAGTACTTC
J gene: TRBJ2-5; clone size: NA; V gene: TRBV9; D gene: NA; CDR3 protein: CASSVSGETQYF; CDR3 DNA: TGTGCCAGCAGCGTATCGGGAGAGACCCAGTACTTC
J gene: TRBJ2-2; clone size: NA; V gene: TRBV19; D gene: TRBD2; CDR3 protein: CASSISGANTGELFF; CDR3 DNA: TGTGCCAGTAGTATTAGCGGGGCGAACACCGGGGAGCTGTTTTTT
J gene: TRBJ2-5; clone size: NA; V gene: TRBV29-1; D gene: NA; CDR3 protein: CSASRWVAEGQYF; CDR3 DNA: TGCAGCGCTTCCCGTTGGGTCGCCGAGGGCCAGTACTTC
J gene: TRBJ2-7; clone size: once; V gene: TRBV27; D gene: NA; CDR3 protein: CASSSPGPSEQYF; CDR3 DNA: TGTGCCAGCAGTTCCCCTGGCCCCTCCGAGCAGTACTTC
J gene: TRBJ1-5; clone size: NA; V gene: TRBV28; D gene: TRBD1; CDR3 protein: CASSLAGTGASKPQHF; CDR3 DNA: TGTGCCAGCAGTTTAGCCGGGACAGGGGCGTCGAAGCCCCAGCATTTT
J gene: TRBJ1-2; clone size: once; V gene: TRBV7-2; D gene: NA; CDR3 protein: CASSLNPGGWNGYTF; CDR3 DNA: TGTGCCAGCAGCTTAAACCCCGGGGGATGGAATGGCTACACCTTC
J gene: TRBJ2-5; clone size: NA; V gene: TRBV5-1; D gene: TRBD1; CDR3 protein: CASSLGGTGDATQYF; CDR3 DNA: TGCGCCAGCAGCTTGGGCGGGACAGGGGATGCGACCCAGTACTTC
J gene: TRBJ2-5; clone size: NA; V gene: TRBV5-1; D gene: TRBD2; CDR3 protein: CASSQGLAGLGTKETQYF; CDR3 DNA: TGCGCCAGCAGCCAGGGACTAGCGGGCCTAGGGACGAAAGAGACCCAGTACTTC
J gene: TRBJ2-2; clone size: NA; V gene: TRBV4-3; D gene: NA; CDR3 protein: CASSQDGSGNTGELFF; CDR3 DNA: TGCGCCAGCAGCCAAGATGGTAGTGGGAACACCGGGGAGCTGTTTTTT
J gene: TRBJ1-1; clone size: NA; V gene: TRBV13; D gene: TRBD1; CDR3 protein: CASSRTGGANTEAFF; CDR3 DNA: TGTGCCAGCAGCCGCACAGGGGGCGCGAACACTGAAGCTTTCTTT
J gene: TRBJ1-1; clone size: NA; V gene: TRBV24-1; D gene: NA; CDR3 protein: CATSDPKQGNTEAFF; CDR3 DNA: TGTGCCACCAGTGATCCTAAACAGGGGAACACTGAAGCTTTCTTT
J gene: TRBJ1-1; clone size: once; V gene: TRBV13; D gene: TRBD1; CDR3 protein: CASSVRQGPTEAFF; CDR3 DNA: TGTGCCAGCAGCGTAAGACAGGGGCCCACTGAAGCTTTCTTT
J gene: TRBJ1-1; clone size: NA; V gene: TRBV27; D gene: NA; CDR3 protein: CASSFGGGQNTEAFF; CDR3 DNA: TGTGCCAGCAGTTTTGGGGGGGGGCAGAACACTGAAGCTTTCTTT
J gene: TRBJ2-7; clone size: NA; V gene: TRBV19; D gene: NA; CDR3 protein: CASKAAGGFYEQYF; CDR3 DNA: TGTGCCAGTAAAGCTGCTGGCGGGTTCTACGAGCAGTACTTC
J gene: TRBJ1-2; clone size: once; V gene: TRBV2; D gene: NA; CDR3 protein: CASSVTDSSNYGYTF; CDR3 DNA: TGTGCCAGCAGTGTAACCGACAGTTCCAACTATGGCTACACCTTC
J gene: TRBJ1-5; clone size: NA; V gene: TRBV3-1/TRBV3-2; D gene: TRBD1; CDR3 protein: CASSRGTGGNQPQHF; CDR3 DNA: TGTGCCAGCAGCCGGGGGACAGGGGGCAACCAGCCCCAGCATTTT
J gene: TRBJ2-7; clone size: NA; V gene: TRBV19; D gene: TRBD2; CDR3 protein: CASSGAGVDEQYF; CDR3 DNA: TGTGCCAGTAGTGGCGCGGGAGTGGACGAGCAGTACTTC
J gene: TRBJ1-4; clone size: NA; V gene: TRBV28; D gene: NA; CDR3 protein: CASSRGYEKLFF; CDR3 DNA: TGTGCCAGCAGCCGAGGTTATGAAAAACTGTTTTTT
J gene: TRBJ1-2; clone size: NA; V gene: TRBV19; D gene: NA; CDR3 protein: CASSIGGPFGYGYTF; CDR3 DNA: TGTGCCAGTAGTATAGGGGGGCCCTTCGGCTATGGCTACACCTTC
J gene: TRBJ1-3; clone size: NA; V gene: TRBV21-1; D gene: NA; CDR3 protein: CASSKGPSNGNTIYF; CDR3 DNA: TGTGCCAGCAGCAAGGGCCCCAGTAATGGAAACACCATATATTTT
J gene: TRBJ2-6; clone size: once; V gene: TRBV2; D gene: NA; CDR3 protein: CASSRGANVLTF; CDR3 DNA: TGTGCCAGCAGTCGGGGGGCCAACGTCCTGACTTTC